This is a list of T cell receptor beta chains from one sample in a study of T cells in localized non-small cell lung cancer. Repertoires were generated with immunoSEQ multiplex PCR, while TCRdb's copy carries only in-frame clones and drops some. The sample gives some 50,000 clones, under 90% of which show up once; under 20% is in the top ten. The specimen was peripheral blood mononuclear cells, collected before any cancer treatment. The receptors here all came from a man aged 35 to 70 with stage III lung adenocarcinoma. Each CDR3 is given with its conserved first and last residue. The D gene is left open where the match is weak. Clone size is given for some rows only: seen once, a few or many times, or a class if the clone is expanded.

V,size,J,D,CDR3,DNA
TRBV10-1,.,TRBJ2-1,TRBD2,CASKAGLLFHEQFF,TGCGCCAGCAAGGCGGGACTACTATTTCATGAGCAGTTCTTC
TRBV30,.,TRBJ1-4,.,CAWSVLDSITNEKLFF,TGTGCCTGGAGTGTACTAGACAGCATAACTAATGAAAAACTGTTTTTT
TRBV10-3,few,TRBJ2-3,TRBD2,CAISDIAGVGDTQYF,TGTGCCATCAGTGACATAGCGGGGGTGGGTGATACGCAGTATTTT
TRBV5-4,.,TRBJ2-3,.,CASSLGQGSTDTQYF,TGTGCCAGCAGCTTGGGTCAGGGGAGCACAGATACGCAGTATTTT
TRBV14,.,TRBJ2-1,.,CASSQDYVGNRVYNEQFF,TGTGCCAGCAGCCAAGATTACGTTGGGAACAGGGTCTACAATGAGCAGTTCTTC
TRBV9,once,TRBJ2-7,.,CASSVVSLSYEQYF,TGTGCCAGCAGCGTAGTTAGCCTCTCCTACGAGCAGTACTTC
TRBV6-5,.,TRBJ2-7,TRBD1,CASSYSGQNYYEQYF,TGTGCCAGCAGTTACTCGGGACAGAACTACTACGAGCAGTACTTC
TRBV30,.,TRBJ2-3,TRBD2,CAWSAAAGVTDTQYF,TGTGCCTGGAGTGCGGCAGCGGGGGTCACAGATACGCAGTATTTT
TRBV29-1,.,TRBJ2-2,.,CSVGKGPSNTGELFF,TGCAGCGTTGGAAAGGGACCGTCGAACACCGGGGAGCTGTTTTTT
TRBV5-1,.,TRBJ1-3,.,CASSFAESSGNTIYF,TGCGCCAGCAGCTTCGCCGAAAGCTCTGGAAACACCATATATTTT
TRBV19,.,TRBJ2-7,.,CASSTHGVTGEQYF,TGTGCCAGTAGTACACACGGCGTGACGGGCGAGCAGTACTTC
TRBV29-1,.,TRBJ1-1,.,CSVRGQNTEAFF,TGCAGCGTTCGAGGACAGAACACTGAAGCTTTCTTT
TRBV4-1,once,TRBJ2-3,TRBD1,CASSPGGTGVTDTQYF,TGCGCCAGCAGCCCTGGTGGGACAGGGGTAACAGATACGCAGTATTTT
TRBV5-4,few,TRBJ2-7,TRBD1,CASSSPRDRGYEQYF,TGTGCCAGCAGCTCCCCCAGGGACAGGGGTTACGAGCAGTACTTC
TRBV9,.,TRBJ1-2,TRBD1,CASSPETGIYGYTF,TGTGCCAGCAGCCCGGAGACAGGGATCTATGGCTACACCTTC
TRBV7-2,.,TRBJ2-1,.,CASSLESGWNNEQFF,TGTGCCAGCAGCTTAGAAAGCGGGTGGAACAATGAGCAGTTCTTC
TRBV5-1,.,TRBJ2-1,TRBD1,CASSLYAGGDGQFF,TGCGCCAGCAGCTTGTACGCAGGGGGCGATGGGCAGTTCTTC
TRBV19,.,TRBJ1-1,.,CASSIRGWNTEAFF,TGTGCCAGTAGTATCCGGGGCTGGAACACTGAAGCTTTCTTT
TRBV19,.,TRBJ2-3,TRBD2,CASSRTSGLTDTQYF,TGTGCCAGTAGTAGAACTAGCGGGCTCACAGATACGCAGTATTTT
TRBV5-1,.,TRBJ2-3,.,CASSIGVTGDTQYF,TGCGCCAGCAGCATTGGTGTCACAGGAGATACGCAGTATTTT
TRBV18,.,TRBJ2-7,TRBD1,CASSRDSSYEQYF,TGTGCCAGCTCAAGGGACAGCTCCTACGAGCAGTACTTC
TRBV5-1,.,TRBJ2-3,.,CARGPTTSTDTQYF,TGCGCCAGGGGACCGACGACTAGCACAGATACGCAGTATTTT
TRBV5-8,few,TRBJ1-6,.,CASSLGRENSPLHF,TGTGCCAGCAGCTTAGGCAGGGAGAATTCACCCCTCCACTTT
TRBV19,.,TRBJ1-3,.,CASSTGPRDSGNTIYF,TGTGCCAGTAGTACCGGACCCAGGGACTCTGGAAACACCATATATTTT
TRBV30,.,TRBJ1-1,.,CAWSLGDTEAFF,TGTGCCTGGAGTCTCGGCGACACTGAAGCTTTCTTT
TRBV6-6,.,TRBJ2-5,.,CASTDPGAETQYF,TGTGCCAGCACCGATCCAGGGGCAGAGACCCAGTACTTC
TRBV6-5,.,TRBJ1-4,TRBD1,CASSKQGEGEKLFF,TGTGCCAGCAGTAAACAGGGGGAAGGAGAAAAACTGTTTTTT
TRBV28,.,TRBJ1-1,.,CASSLVGIPEAFF,TGTGCCAGCAGTTTAGTAGGGATCCCTGAAGCTTTCTTT
TRBV29-1,.,TRBJ1-4,.,CSVELAYSKATNEKLFF,TGCAGCGTTGAACTGGCCTACTCAAAGGCAACTAATGAAAAACTGTTTTTT
TRBV9,.,TRBJ2-3,.,CASSADWGGTDTQYF,TGTGCCAGCAGCGCGGACTGGGGGGGCACAGATACGCAGTATTTT
TRBV6-5,.,TRBJ2-3,.,CASSYSGSSTDTQYF,TGTGCCAGCAGTTACTCGGGCAGCAGCACAGATACGCAGTATTTT